This is a list of T cell receptor beta chains from one sample in a study of control samples from healthy donors and cancer patients. Libraries were prepared by immunoSEQ multiplex PCR; TCRdb keeps only in-frame clonotypes and omits some of them. The sample lists fewer than 200,000 clones, roughly 93% seen once, with over 4% in the top ten. The specimen was blood. The receptors come from a woman between 55 and 75 years old in good health. Each CDR3 is given with its conserved first and last residue. D genes are given only for firm matches. Size values are once, few and many counts, or a class for expanded clones, and some rows have none.

j_call | d_call | v_call | cdr3_length | clone_size | cdr3_nt | cdr3_aa
TRBJ1-2 | - | TRBV29-1 | 15 | - | TGCAGCGTTGAAGATCCCAATACTCCTAACTATGGCTACACCTTC | CSVEDPNTPNYGYTF
TRBJ1-1 | - | TRBV29-1 | 12 | - | TGCAGCGTAGCCACAGGGCTGGCTGAAGCTTTCTTT | CSVATGLAEAFF
TRBJ1-3 | - | TRBV10-3 | 15 | - | TGTGCCATCAGTGGGTCAGGGTACTCTGGAAACACCATATATTTT | CAISGSGYSGNTIYF
TRBJ2-7 | TRBD1 | TRBV5-1 | 15 | - | TGCGCCAGCAGCTTGGGACCGGGACAGGGCTACGAGCAGTACTTC | CASSLGPGQGYEQYF
TRBJ1-1 | - | TRBV5-6 | 13 | - | TGTGCCAGCAGCTTGGACAGGACATTAGAAGCTTTCTTT | CASSLDRTLEAFF
TRBJ1-1 | - | TRBV10-3 | 11 | - | TGTGCCATCAGTGTCGCCGACAAAGCTTTCTTT | CAISVADKAFF
TRBJ1-2 | - | TRBV4-3 | 16 | - | TGCGCCAGCAGCCCCCTCCTTTTGTCCCGTAACTATGGCTACACCTTC | CASSPLLLSRNYGYTF
TRBJ2-6 | TRBD2 | TRBV18 | 15 | - | TGTGCCAGCTCACCGGGGGGGGCTGGGGCCAACGTCCTGACTTTC | CASSPGGAGANVLTF
TRBJ1-5 | TRBD1 | TRBV19 | 16 | - | TGTGCCAGTAGCCAGGGGGACAGATATAGCAATCAGCCCCAGCATTTT | CASSQGDRYSNQPQHF
TRBJ1-5 | - | TRBV2 | 14 | - | TGTGCCAGCACCATCCAGCAGGCGAATCAGCCCCAGCATTTT | CASTIQQANQPQHF
TRBJ1-2 | - | TRBV14 | 12 | once | TGTGCCAGCAGCCCGAGCCCCTATGGCTACACCTTC | CASSPSPYGYTF
TRBJ2-3 | - | TRBV6-4 | 14 | - | TGTGCCAGCAGTCGGGGTCTAGGGACAGATACGCAGTATTTT | CASSRGLGTDTQYF
TRBJ1-1 | TRBD1 | TRBV5-1 | 16 | - | TGCGCCAGCAGCTTGGGATTGGGCCAGGGGGAGACTGAAGCTTTCTTT | CASSLGLGQGETEAFF
TRBJ1-5 | - | TRBV2 | 15 | - | TGTGCCAGCAGTGGCGGGGGACAAAGCAATCAGCCCCAGCATTTT | CASSGGGQSNQPQHF
TRBJ2-7 | TRBD1 | TRBV28 | 17 | - | TGTGCCAGCAGTTTAAGTTTCGAGGGGGCCAACTCCTACGAGCAGTACTTC | CASSLSFEGANSYEQYF
TRBJ1-2 | - | TRBV6-4 | 14 | - | TGTGCCAGCAGTGACTCGATAAGAGGCGGTGGCTACACCTTC | CASSDSIRGGGYTF
TRBJ2-5 | - | TRBV11-2 | 14 | - | TGTGCCAGCAGCTTGGCCGTGGGGAGAGAGACCCAGTACTTC | CASSLAVGRETQYF
TRBJ2-3 | - | TRBV9 | 16 | - | TGTGCCAGCAGCGTAGGCGCTGGATCTAGCACAGATACGCAGTATTTT | CASSVGAGSSTDTQYF
TRBJ1-6 | TRBD1 | TRBV2 | 15 | - | TGTGCCAGCAGCGGGAGAACAGGGGGCTATTCACCCCTCCACTTT | CASSGRTGGYSPLHF
TRBJ2-1 | TRBD1 | TRBV5-1 | 16 | once | TGCGCCAGCAGCTTGGTGGGACAGGGTCTAAGGAATGAGCAGTTCTTC | CASSLVGQGLRNEQFF